Presented here are 16 T cell receptor beta chains from one specimen sequenced in a study of radiation and T cells in renal cell carcinoma. Time point: blood 4 weeks post-SBRT, at nephrectomy. Documented treatment: 15 Gy SBRT to primary tumor, nephrectomy 4 weeks later. Repertoires were generated with immunoSEQ multiplex PCR, while TCRdb's copy carries only in-frame clones and drops some. The table lists some 97,000 clones, more than 65% of them singletons, with 6% to 9% in the top ten. The material was blood, obtained from a patient whose treatment included radiotherapy and nephrectomy. These receptors originate from a man in his 60s with renal cell carcinoma.

The V and J genes are TRBV4-2 and TRBJ2-1; D ambiguous. Germline values: CDR1 LGHNA, CDR2 YNFKEQ. The germline V and J ends were trimmed by 1 base and 8 bases, with 6 bases remaining between them. The CDR3 totals 12 residues. The chain's CDR3 is CASSQVGDEQFF. The CDR3 DNA follows: TGTGCCAGCAGCCAAGTTGGTGATGAGCAGTTCTTC.

J is TRBJ2-3 and V is TRBV4-1; D is undetermined. This CDR3 has 18 amino acids. In germline, CDR1 is MGHRA, CDR2 YSYEKL. Trimming removed 4 bases at V and 2 bases at J, with 22 bases between. CDR3 nucleotide sequence: TGCGCCAGCAGCCCACGGGCGGAGCCGGGTTGGAACACAGATACGCAGTATTTT. Amino acid sequence: CASSPRAEPGWNTDTQYF.

V and J are TRBV30 and TRBJ1-1, with D unresolved. The CDR3 covers 11 residues. CDR1 and CDR2 (germline): GTSNPN, SVGIG (reference sequence). V lost 0 bases to trimming and J lost 14 bases, with 13 bases between them. The CDR3 sequence: CAWSVGYFRFF. The CDR3 nucleotides read TGTGCCTGGAGTGTAGGGTACTTCAGATTCTTT.

The chain links TRBV7-6 to TRBJ2-6, with 7 bases that match TRBD2. CDR1 is SGHVS and CDR2 is FNYEAQ in the germline V gene. The CDR3 sequence is 21 residues long. V gave up 5 bases and J gave up 4 bases; unmatched junction bases: 23. For the CDR3, the DNA is TGTGCCAGCAGCCTACCAAGAGGCGGGAGCCCCATCCCCGTGGGGGCCAACGTCCTGACTTTC. Translated, it gives CASSLPRGGSPIPVGANVLTF.

This chain links TRBV7-2 with TRBJ2-1, with a weak D call TRBD1 (6 bases). The V and J ends lost 1 base and 1 base respectively, with 11 bases between them. There are 16 residues in the CDR3. Germline CDR1 and CDR2: SGHTA and FQGNSA. This CDR3 reads CASSLVGGHSYNEQFF. Here the CDR3 DNA reads TGTGCCAGCAGCTTAGTTGGGGGCCATTCCTACAATGAGCAGTTCTTC.

The genes are TRBV11-2 and TRBJ2-7; 10 bases fit TRBD2. CDR1 is SGHAT, CDR2 FQNNGV, per germline. V lost 4 bases to trimming and J lost 3 bases; unmatched junction nucleotides: 3. This CDR3 comprises 14 residues. CDR3 loop: CASSSSSGGYEQYF. For the CDR3, the DNA is TGTGCCAGCAGCTCCTCTAGCGGGGGCTACGAGCAGTACTTC. The whole variable domain, remainder taken from reference TRBV11-2 and TRBJ2-7, is EAGVAQSPRYKIIEKRQSVAFWCNPISGHATLYWYQQILGQGPKLLIQFQNNGVVDDSQLPKDRFSAERLKGVDSTLKIQPAKLEDSAVYLCASSSSSGGYEQYFGPGTRLTVT.

This clone was picked up a small number of times. The gene calls are TRBV7-2 and TRBJ1-5; 10 bases match TRBD1. Germline V gives CDR1 SGHTA, CDR2 FQGNSA. The CDR3 length is 16 residues. The V segment lost 5 bases and the J segment 3 bases; nucleotides outside the gene matches: 7. The CDR3 DNA sequence: TGTGCCAGCAGCACGACAGGGGGCTTTAACAATCAGCCCCAGCATTTT. It encodes CASSTTGGFNNQPQHF.

This clone was seen a single time. The J gene is TRBJ1-2, the V gene TRBV9; unclear D gene. The CDR3 consists of 13 residues. The V and J ends lost 0 bases and 12 bases respectively, with 15 bases between them. Germline lookup yields CDR1 SGDLS and CDR2 YYNGEE. The CDR3 is CASSVDLGERHTF. Here the CDR3 DNA reads TGTGCCAGCAGCGTAGACCTTGGGGAGAGACACACCTTC.

The V and J genes are TRBV6-1 and TRBJ2-5, with 11 bases lining up with TRBD2. The CDR3 is 14 residues long. J lost 5 bases, V lost 8 bases, and 7 bases had no gene match. Germline CDR1 is MNHNS and CDR2 is SASEGT. CDR3 protein: CASLTSGRGETQYF. In DNA form, the CDR3 reads TGTGCCAGCCTCACTAGCGGGAGAGGGGAGACCCAGTACTTC.

The rearrangement joins TRBV19 to TRBJ2-5; no clear D gene. CDR1 and CDR2 from the germline V gene are LNHDA and SQIVND (reference sequence). The length of the CDR3 is 14 residues. The germline V and J ends were trimmed by 4 bases and 2 bases, with 11 bases remaining between them. CDR3 protein: CASSTIAGQETQYF. CDR3 nucleotide sequence: TGTGCCAGTAGTACTATAGCAGGTCAAGAGACCCAGTACTTC. Complete variable domain (other parts from reference TRBV19 and TRBJ2-5): DGGITQSPKYLFRKEGQNVTLSCEQNLNHDAMYWYRQDPGQGLRLIYYSQIVNDFQKGDIAEGYSVSREKKESFPLTVTSAQKNPTAFYLCASSTIAGQETQYFGPGTRLLVL.

The chain uses TRBV21-1 and TRBJ1-5. TRBV21-1 is a listed pseudogene. CDR3 length equals 17 residues. The CDR3 nucleotides read TGTGCCAGCAGCCCCGGAGCTTATGGGATTCCCAATCAGCCCCAGCATTTT. It yields the protein CASSPGAYGIPNQPQHF.

This chain uses TRBV5-4 with TRBJ2-6; perhaps TRBD2 as D (5 bases). The CDR3 totals 16 residues. Per the germline V gene, CDR1 is SGHNT and CDR2 is YYREEE (reference sequence). The CDR3 sequence is CAYSRGRGSGANVLTF. For the CDR3, the DNA is TGTGCTTATTCCCGGGGTCGAGGGTCTGGGGCCAACGTCCTGACTTTC.

The rearrangement joins TRBV6-5 to TRBJ2-1; the D is unclear. Trimming shortened V by 8 bases and J by 6 bases, and 8 bases separated the two germline ends. Germline lookup yields CDR1 MNHEY and CDR2 SVGAGI. The CDR3 spans 11 residues. Here the CDR3 DNA reads TGTGCCAGCTCCGTGGCCAATGAGCAGTTCTTC. Residues: CASSVANEQFF.

The chain links TRBV19 to TRBJ2-3; unclear D gene. Trimming shortened V by 3 bases and J by 2 bases, and 9 bases separated the two germline ends. Germline CDR1 reads LNHDA; CDR2 reads SQIVND (reference sequence). CDR3 size: 14 residues. CDR3 protein: CASSIQRFTDTQYF. The DNA of the CDR3 is TGTGCCAGTAGTATTCAGAGGTTCACAGATACGCAGTATTTT.

This chain joins TRBV4-1 and TRBJ2-7, with TRBD2 matching 7 bases. Germline V gene data show CDR1 as MGHRA and CDR2 as YSYEKL. Trimming at V came to 1 base and at J to 0 bases, leaving 0 bases not matched to a gene. This CDR3 spans 14 amino acids. CDR3 residues: CASSQGDYSYEQYF. CDR3 nucleotide sequence: TGCGCCAGCAGCCAAGGGGACTACTCCTACGAGCAGTACTTC.

This clone was observed once. The chain employs TRBV5-4 and TRBJ2-1; tentative D call: TRBD1 (5 bases). Germline CDR1 reads SGHNT; CDR2 reads YYREEE (reference sequence). There are 12 residues in the CDR3. Trimming stripped 1 base from V and 15 bases from J, with 14 bases between. The CDR3 protein is CASSLFGQFLFF. The CDR3 region has the DNA TGTGCCAGCAGCTTGTTTGGACAATTCCTGTTCTTC.